Sequencing of this TCR beta chain was carried out in a study of blood T cell repertoires in COVID-19. Some clones are missing from TCRdb's copy, which holds only in-frame ones; the method was immunoSEQ multiplex PCR. The table records over 85,000 clones, around 90% of them present only once. Sequencing used peripheral blood. The clonotype was recovered from a woman aged 80 or over with active COVID-19.

CDR3 sequence (DNA): TGTGCCATCAGTCTAGCGGGAGGCCTACAGGGTGAGCAGTTCTTC. This codes for CAISLAGGLQGEQFF. The chain links TRBV10-3 to TRBJ2-1; 11 nucleotides line up with TRBD2. Germline CDR1 and CDR2: ENHRY and SYGVKD. The V and J ends lost 5 bases and 9 bases, in that order; junction bases with no gene match: 9. The CDR3 has 15 residues.